A selection of T cell receptor beta chains follows, all from one sample in a study of T-cell reconstitution after alpha-beta-depleted transplantation in children. TCRdb recomputed calls from the PCR reads with MiXCR, one row per CDR3 protein. The sample holds about 300,000 distinct CDR3 sequences; roughly a tenth are singletons and the top ten take 7.5%. The starting material was PBMCs, obtained before TCRalphabeta/CD19-depleted stem cell transplant. These TCRs come from a boy under three years old with acute myeloid leukemia, due to receive a stem cell transplant. Each CDR3 is given with its conserved first and last residue. A D gene is named only where the DNA matches it firmly. Expanded clones get a size class; other rows say once, few or many, or leave the size out.

D gene	V gene	J gene	clone size	CDR3 DNA	CDR3 protein
TRBD2	TRBV20-1	TRBJ2-7	few	TGCAGTGCTAGACCACCGGGACTATCCTACGAGCAGTACTTC	CSARPPGLSYEQYF
TRBD2	TRBV28	TRBJ2-7	many	TGTGCCAGCGTGAGCGGGGGGCGAGTCTACGAGCAGTACTTC	CASVSGGRVYEQYF
TRBD2	TRBV5-5	TRBJ2-1	many	TGTGCCAGCAGCTTGGGACTAGCGGGAGCGGGCTCCTACAATGAGCAGTTCTTC	CASSLGLAGAGSYNEQFF
TRBD2	TRBV5-1	TRBJ2-1	many	TGCGCCAGCAGCTTGACGGCTAGCGGGAGCCCCAGCTCCTACAATGAGCAGTTCTTC	CASSLTASGSPSSYNEQFF
TRBD1	TRBV18	TRBJ2-7	many	TGTGCCAGCAGCCCCGGGACAGGGGGCTACGAGCAGTACTTC	CASSPGTGGYEQYF
TRBD1	TRBV27	TRBJ2-1	few	TGTGCCAGCAGTTTAACGCCCCCGGGACAGGGGGCAGATGAGCAGTTCTTC	CASSLTPPGQGADEQFF
-	TRBV6-5	TRBJ2-6	many	TGTGCCAGCAGTTACAGCTCTGGGGCCAACGTCCTGACTTTC	CASSYSSGANVLTF
TRBD2	TRBV12-5	TRBJ2-1	many	TGTGCTAGTGGTCTAAAACTAGCGGGCAATGAGCAGTTCTTC	CASGLKLAGNEQFF
TRBD2	TRBV20-1	TRBJ2-3	few	TGCAGTGCTAGAACCTTCGGCCGGGGCAGCGGGGTCAGCACAGATACGCAGTATTTT	CSARTFGRGSGVSTDTQYF
-	TRBV20-1	TRBJ2-7	many	TGCAGTGCTAGAACTACTAGCAGCGTCTACGAGCAGTACTTC	CSARTTSSVYEQYF
TRBD1	TRBV7-9	TRBJ1-2	many	TGTGCCAGCAGCTTAGGGCAGGGGGCAGAATATGGCTACACCTTC	CASSLGQGAEYGYTF
-	TRBV5-1	TRBJ2-5	many	TGCGCCAGCAGCTTGGGTACGACCTCACAAGAGACCCAGTACTTC	CASSLGTTSQETQYF
-	TRBV15	TRBJ2-4	many	TGTGCCACCAGCAGAGATTTGGCGGGGGCGAACTTC	CATSRDLAGANF
-	TRBV7-8	TRBJ1-1	many	TGTGCCAGCAGCCTACTTGACCCGCGCCTGACTGAAGCTTTCTTT	CASSLLDPRLTEAFF
-	TRBV28	TRBJ1-4	many	TGTGCCAGCAGTTCGGGGGCCGAAAAACTGTTTTTT	CASSSGAEKLFF
-	TRBV12-3/TRBV12-4	TRBJ1-2	many	TGTGCCAGCAGTTTTAGGGAAGCTAACTATGGCTACACCTTC	CASSFREANYGYTF
TRBD2	TRBV4-3	TRBJ2-3	many	TGCGCCAGCAGCCAAGAAAAGAGCGGGAGAGGCGCAGATACGCAGTATTTT	CASSQEKSGRGADTQYF
TRBD2	TRBV11-3	TRBJ2-1	many	TGTGCCAGCAGCTTAAGGACTAGCGTAGAGCAGTTCTTC	CASSLRTSVEQFF
TRBD1	TRBV7-3	TRBJ1-3	few	TGTGCCAGCAGCCTAACAGGGGAAGGAACTGGAAACACCATATATTTT	CASSLTGEGTGNTIYF
-	TRBV3-1	TRBJ1-6	many	TGTGCCAGCAGCCAAGTCCACAGGGATTCACCCCTCCACTTT	CASSQVHRDSPLHF
-	TRBV28	TRBJ2-1	many	TGTGCCAGCAGGAACCGGGTCATAACTTACAATGAGCAGTTCTTC	CASRNRVITYNEQFF
-	TRBV4-2	TRBJ2-2	many	TGTGCCAGCAGCCGACCGGGACCGTTGACCGGGGAGCTGTTTTTT	CASSRPGPLTGELFF
TRBD2	TRBV20-1	TRBJ2-3	many	TGCAGTGCTCCGACTAGCGGGAGGGATACGCAGTATTTT	CSAPTSGRDTQYF
TRBD2	TRBV11-2	TRBJ2-1	many	TGTGCCAGCAGGAGGGGGACTAGCGACGTTTATTACAATGAGCAGTTCTTC	CASRRGTSDVYYNEQFF
-	TRBV12-3/TRBV12-4	TRBJ1-1	many	TGTGCCAGCAGCCCCGGGACTAGGAACACTGAAGCTTTCTTT	CASSPGTRNTEAFF
TRBD2	TRBV20-1	TRBJ2-3	many	TGCAGTGCTAGGACTAGCGGGGGTACGCAGTATTTT	CSARTSGGTQYF
TRBD1	TRBV15	TRBJ1-2	many	TGTGCCACCAGCAGGGGACAGGGATTCTATGGCTACACCTTC	CATSRGQGFYGYTF
-	TRBV6-5	TRBJ1-5	many	TGTGCCAGCAGTTACGATCGGCTGCCCAATCAGCCCCAGCATTTT	CASSYDRLPNQPQHF
-	TRBV28	TRBJ2-7	-	TGTGCCAGCAGTTTCACGGGACTCTACGAGCAGTACTTC	CASSFTGLYEQYF
TRBD1	TRBV5-8	TRBJ2-7	many	TGTGCCAGCTTCTCTCGGGACAGGCCCTACGAGCAGTACTTC	CASFSRDRPYEQYF
TRBD1	TRBV20-1	TRBJ2-1	few	TGCAGTGCTAGGGGGACAGGGGGCGGTGAGCAGTTCTTC	CSARGTGGGEQFF
TRBD2	TRBV7-2	TRBJ2-4	few	TGTGCCAGCAGCTTACCGCCGAGGACTAGCGGACCTATAGCCAAAAACATTCAGTACTTC	CASSLPPRTSGPIAKNIQYF